Given below is one TCR beta chain in context. Repertoires were generated with immunoSEQ multiplex PCR, while TCRdb's copy carries only in-frame clones and drops some. This table holds some 70,000 clones, approximately 91% found once. The germline V and J ends were trimmed by 2 bases and 2 bases, with 8 bases remaining between them. Germline V lookup: CDR1 SGHDT, CDR2 YYEEEE. CDR3 size: 14 residues. These data belong to a study of T cells after somatic rescue of genetic block. The chain carries TRBV5-6 and TRBJ1-5; no firm D call. The source material was peripheral blood mononuclear cells (PBMCs). The clonotype was recovered from a man aged 30 to 45. The DNA of the CDR3 is TGTGCCAGCAGCTTAAGGCAGGGCAATCAGCCCCAGCATTTT. Its protein product is CASSLRQGNQPQHF. Variable domain in full (rest from reference TRBV5-6 and TRBJ1-5): DAGVTQSPTHLIKTRGQQVTLRCSPKSGHDTVSWYQQALGQGPQFIFQYYEEEERQRGNFPDRFSGHQFPNYSSELNVNALLLGDSALYLCASSLRQGNQPQHFGDGTRLSIL.